This TCR beta chain was identified in a study of vaccination effects on CD4 cells after COVID-19 (dated by TCRdb to between 2021 and 2024). For the study in its entirety: In the ViraFEST assay, PBMC were stimulated with viral peptide pools, and TCR sequencing was then used to find antigen-specific CD4+ T cell clonotypes based on their expansion. Each participant got two doses of an mRNA SARS-CoV-2 vaccine, either BNT162b2 or mRNA-1273. Over 1.5 million PBMC per well were cultured with roughly 10 ug/ml peptides in IMDM containing 5% human AB serum, about 10 IU/ml IL-2 and gentamicin. SARS-CoV-2 spike-specific CD4+ TCR repertoires were compared before and after mRNA vaccination in COVID-19 convalescent patients and in infection-naive vaccine recipients. A total of 10 COVID-19 convalescent patients and a few SARS-CoV-2-naive healthy vaccine recipients were included in the full study. Cultures from other donors in the study were sequenced using the Oncomine TCR Beta short-read assay on an Illumina iSeq 100. Here is what the overall study found, with its caveats: The study was limited by a small number of convalescent patients and lacked early post-infection timepoints. Among healthy vaccine recipients, nearly all vaccine-induced clones were SARS-CoV-2 mono-reactive, and just 1 of 255 was cross-reactive with common cold coronaviruses. Marked clonal contraction was observed in both infection-induced and vaccine-induced clones at late post-vaccination timepoints, consistent with waning T cell responses.

About this clone: The target of this receptor is not known. No clone much larger than this one lies a single base away; base qualities are absent.

Taken from cysteine to phenylalanine, the CDR3 has 14 residues. The only DNA kept is the CDR3, 42 bases in frame from the first base. The V and J ends are trimmed by 5 bases and 1 base, leaving 9 bases between them. CDR1 and CDR2, per the germline V gene, are SGHNT and YENEEA. After around 11 days of culture, CD4+ T cells were isolated with the EasySep CD4+ T cell isolation kit. The absence of prior SARS-CoV-2 infection in healthy vaccine recipients was confirmed by negative nucleocapsid antibodies before and after vaccination. On days 3 and 7, half of the culture medium was replaced with fresh IL-2-containing medium. Unless noted otherwise, every peptide stimulation condition was cultured in triplicate wells. Using Ficoll-Paque Plus gradient centrifugation, PBMC were separated from whole blood and then either used fresh or cryopreserved at -140C. The QIAamp micro DNA kit was used to extract genomic DNA from the cultured CD4+ T cells.

The method was the immunoSEQ multiplex PCR assay. DNA from the cultured and isolated CD4+ T cells underwent TCR beta CDR3 sequencing. In the paper's pipeline: The analysis removed non-productive TCR sequences, trimmed reads to the CDR3 region, and retained only CDR3s that were 7 or more amino acids long. Antigen-specific clonotypes were identified with the MANAFEST web app by comparing expansion in peptide wells against reference cultures. For clones to be considered positive, expansion at FDR<0.05 versus reference and all other wells, an odds ratio above 5, and a frequency above 0.1% in two replicate wells were required. A clonotype was called cross-reactive if it was significantly expanded both in SARS-CoV-2 spike wells and in at least one common cold coronavirus spike condition. Levenshtein distance calculated with the stringdist R package was used to assess CDR3 similarity, and unrooted trees were constructed with ape in R 3.6.1. In TCRdb, the immuneACCESS table is reduced to in-frame sequences with V and J assigned. These tables do not hold every clone; where another copy was compared, an unresolved V gene accounts for under half, and the others remain unexplained. The V and J calls and clone size come from that table; D and trimming were worked out from the DNA. This sample holds 45,000 to 60,000 clones; roughly 80% were observed only once. 3% to 3.5% of the sample is taken by the ten largest.

Sequencing used CD4+ T cells from PBMCs cultured without peptide, obtained before COVID-19 vaccination. This clonotype originated in a human donor who received a COVID-19 vaccine. This receptor chain uses TRBV11-3 and TRBJ1-3; the D gene cannot be resolved reliably. The DNA sequence reads TGTGCCAGCAGCCGGGCAGGTTCTGGAAACACCATATATTTT. This translates into CASSRAGSGNTIYF. Where the CDR3 stops, the reference TRBV11-3 and TRBJ1-3 genes take over; the full variable domain is EAGVVQSPRYKIIEKKQPVAFWCNPISGHNTLYWYLQNLGQGPELLIRYENEEAVDDSQLPKDRFSAERLKGVDSTLKIQPAELGDSAVYLCASSRAGSGNTIYFGEGSWLTVV.